These 27 T cell receptor beta chains were sequenced from one sample in a study of T cell responses to AZD1222 COVID-19 vaccine. Sequencing used immunoSEQ multiplex PCR; TCRdb keeps in-frame clones, though not all of them. Of roughly 180,000 clones listed, 94% are singletons. Material: peripheral blood, obtained 28 days after the second AZD1222 dose. The receptors were gathered from an adult who received the AZD1222 COVID-19 vaccine.

V is TRBV7-8 and J is TRBJ1-5, with a tentative D call TRBD1 (5 bases). The CDR3 has 16 amino acids. Germline V gives CDR1 SGHVS, CDR2 FQNEAQ. Trimming cost V 7 bases and J 1 base, with 17 bases left between them. Here the CDR3 reads CASTVHWGVSNQPQHF. CDR3 DNA: TGTGCCAGCACCGTCCATTGGGGCGTGAGCAATCAGCCCCAGCATTTT.

This clone was detected only once. The rearrangement links TRBV25-1 to TRBJ1-4; 7 bases map to TRBD1. CDR3 length equals 15 residues. V gave up 4 bases and J gave up 8 bases; unmatched junction bases: 10. Germline loops: CDR1 MGHDK, CDR2 SYGVNS. CDR3 loop: CASSVAAGGQEKLFF. Written as DNA, the CDR3 is TGTGCCAGCAGTGTTGCCGCAGGGGGGCAGGAAAAACTGTTTTTT.

The J gene is TRBJ1-1, the V gene TRBV5-5, with unresolved D. The CDR3 is 15 amino acids. Looked up from germline, CDR1 is SGHKS and CDR2 is YYEKEE (reference sequence). The V end was cut by 0 bases, the J end by 0 bases, with 9 bases between. For the CDR3, the DNA is TGTGCCAGCAGCTTGGGGATCACAGTGAACACTGAAGCTTTCTTT. Its protein is CASSLGITVNTEAFF. Variable domain in full (rest from reference TRBV5-5 and TRBJ1-1): DAGVTQSPTHLIKTRGQQVTLRCSPISGHKSVSWYQQVLGQGPQFIFQYYEKEERGRGNFPDRFSARQFPNYSSELNVNALLLGDSALYLCASSLGITVNTEAFFGQGTRLTVV.

This clone was observed a single time. The chain's CDR3 is CATLKGFGNTIYF. The CDR3 coding sequence is TGTGCCACCTTAAAGGGGTTTGGAAACACCATATATTTT. The chain joins TRBV28 to TRBJ1-3; possible D gene TRBD1, 5 bases. Germline V gene data show CDR1 as MDHEN and CDR2 as SYDVKM. The V end lost 10 bases, the J end lost 3 bases, and 13 bases lay between the germline ends. This CDR3 region has 13 residues.

This clone appeared a few times. V is TRBV11-2 and J is TRBJ2-3, with D perhaps TRBD1 (5 bases). Trimming took 5 bases from V and 4 from J, leaving 13 bases between them. The CDR3 consists of 14 residues. Germline CDR1 SGHAT, CDR2 FQNNGV. The CDR3 protein is CASSAPAGPDTQYF. CDR3 sequence (DNA): TGTGCCAGCAGCGCGCCGGCAGGGCCAGATACGCAGTATTTT.

This chain links TRBV2 with TRBJ2-3; no reliable D call. V shed 11 bases and J shed 4 bases, with 13 bases lying between them. Germline V gene sequence: CDR1 SNHLY, CDR2 FYNNEI. The CDR3 has 12 amino acids. The CDR3 coding sequence is TGTGCCTCCAGGAGAGTGGCAGATACGCAGTATTTT. Protein sequence: CASRRVADTQYF.

The chain employs TRBV5-6 and TRBJ1-2; a weak D match, TRBD1 (5 bases). Between the trimmed V and J ends, which lost 2 bases and 7 bases, there was a span of 15 bases. Germline CDR1 is SGHDT and CDR2 is YYEEEE. The CDR3 totals 14 residues. The CDR3 loop is CASSLTGVRFGYTF. Written as DNA, the CDR3 is TGTGCCAGCAGCTTAACGGGGGTACGTTTTGGCTACACCTTC.

The chain joins TRBV2 to TRBJ1-1, with unresolved D. V lost 3 bases, J lost 2 bases, and 7 bases lay in between. CDR3 length equals 13 residues. Germline values: CDR1 SNHLY, CDR2 FYNNEI. CDR3 nucleotide sequence: TGTGCCAGCAGTGATCGTGAAAACACTGAAGCTTTCTTT. Translation gives CASSDRENTEAFF.

The chain links TRBV28 to TRBJ1-5; the match to TRBD1 covers 7 bases. Germline assignment: CDR1 MDHEN and CDR2 SYDVKM. V shed 6 bases, J shed 0 bases, and the junction held 11 bases outside the gene matches. CDR3 size: 17 residues. In nucleotides, the CDR3 is TGTGCCAGCAGGGACCGGGACAGAAGCTATAGCAATCAGCCCCAGCATTTT. Its protein product is CASRDRDRSYSNQPQHF.

The chain links TRBV3-1 (or the pseudogene TRBV3-2) to TRBJ1-2; 8 positions agree with TRBD1. Trimming at V came to 0 bases and at J to 6 bases, leaving 6 bases not matched to a gene. The CDR3 contains 15 residues. Per the germline V gene, CDR1 is LGHDT and CDR2 is YNNKEL (reference sequence). The DNA of the CDR3 is TGTGCCAGCAGCCAAGATTCCAGACAGGGGAATGGCTACACCTTC. The encoded protein is CASSQDSRQGNGYTF.

The chain uses TRBV7-9 and TRBJ2-7; unclear D gene. Germline V CDR1 and CDR2: SEHNR, FQNEAQ (reference sequence). CDR3 length: 12 residues. V was pared by 5 bases and J by 2 bases, with 7 bases between. CDR3 loop: CASSNVPYEQYF. The CDR3 DNA follows: TGTGCCAGCAGCAATGTACCCTACGAGCAGTACTTC.

The chain couples TRBV27 to TRBJ2-1; D possibly corresponds to TRBD2 (7 bases). Germline CDR1 is MNHEY and CDR2 is SMNVEV (reference sequence). V gave up 6 bases and J gave up 12 bases, with 18 bases separating them. This CDR3 has 13 residues. CDR3 loop: CASSPGGGKTQFF. CDR3 DNA sequence: TGTGCCAGCAGCCCGGGGGGCGGCAAAACGCAGTTCTTC.

V gene TRBV9 combines with J gene TRBJ2-7; TRBD2 matches at 10 bases. With V trimmed by 0 bases and J by 3 bases, 6 bases remained unmatched. The CDR3 extends over 16 amino acids. Per the germline V gene, CDR1 is SGDLS and CDR2 is YYNGEE. The CDR3 bases are TGTGCCAGCAGCGTAGGTTCTAGCGGGAGTGTCTACGAGCAGTACTTC. Residues: CASSVGSSGSVYEQYF.

In DNA form, the CDR3 reads TGTGCCAGTACTAAAGAAACGTCCGCCAATTCACCCCTCCACTTT. The encoded protein is CASTKETSANSPLHF. The V and J genes are TRBV19 and TRBJ1-6; D is ambiguous. V dropped 7 bases and J dropped 7 bases, with 17 bases sitting between them. This CDR3 is 15 amino acids long. CDR1 and CDR2 (germline): LNHDA, SQIVND (reference sequence).

The chain uses TRBV5-4 and TRBJ1-3; D remains ambiguous. Trimming cost V 0 bases and J 4 bases, with 5 bases left between them. Germline V gives CDR1 SGHNT, CDR2 YYREEE (reference sequence). The CDR3 covers 13 residues. CDR3 in DNA: TGTGCCAGCAGCTTGGCCGTAGGAAACACCATATATTTT. Translation: CASSLAVGNTIYF.

This chain connects TRBV27 to TRBJ1-5; 9 nucleotides align to TRBD1. This CDR3 has 16 residues. V dropped 4 bases and J dropped 0; count of bases not matched to a gene: 4. Germline CDR1 MNHEY, CDR2 SMNVEV (reference sequence). In DNA form, the CDR3 reads TGTGCCAGCAGTTCTGGGACAGGGAATAGCAATCAGCCCCAGCATTTT. This encodes CASSSGTGNSNQPQHF.

The chain employs TRBV11-1 and TRBJ1-2, with a tentative D call TRBD1 (5 bases). Looked up from germline, CDR1 is SGHAT and CDR2 is FQDESV (reference sequence). The germline V and J ends were trimmed by 6 bases and 5 bases, with 22 bases remaining between them. The CDR3 runs to 16 residues. The CDR3 loop is CASSGRDSQRKYGYTF. The CDR3 DNA reads as TGTGCCAGCAGTGGCCGGGACTCCCAACGGAAATATGGCTACACCTTC.

Concerning this clone itself: One junction end does not reproduce the germline sequence, and a read error may be involved. The V gene is TRBV7-2, the J gene TRBJ1-5, with 7 nucleotides matching TRBD1. From germline, CDR1 is SGHTA and CDR2 FQGNSA. The CDR3 loop spans 15 amino acids. Here the CDR3 reads CASSFDGTENRPQHF. The CDR3 nucleotides read TGTGCCAGCAGCTTCGACGGGACAGAAAATCGGCCCCAGCATTTT.

V usage is TRBV29-1 and J usage is TRBJ1-2, with unresolved D. V was clipped by 8 bases and J by 6 bases, with 10 bases between them. The germline V gene has CDR1 SQVTM and CDR2 ANQGSEA. The CDR3 sequence is 10 residues long. The CDR3 nucleotides read TGCAGCCTCGGCGGCGATGGCTACACCTTC. This encodes CSLGGDGYTF.

The chain recombines TRBV28 with TRBJ2-5; no clear D gene. The CDR3 has 12 amino acids. V was trimmed by 6 bases and J by 7 bases, leaving 12 bases between them. Germline loops: CDR1 MDHEN, CDR2 SYDVKM. The CDR3 reads CASSGPGGTQYF. CDR3 in DNA: TGTGCCAGCAGCGGGCCAGGCGGGACCCAGTACTTC.

J is TRBJ1-1 and V is TRBV12-3 or TRBV12-4; D unclear. The CDR3 covers 12 residues. The V end lost 2 bases, the J end lost 10 bases, and 11 bases lay between the germline ends. This CDR3 is CASSLSFRAAFF. CDR3 bases: TGTGCCAGCAGTTTAAGTTTCCGTGCAGCTTTCTTT.

The chain has TRBV9 and TRBJ2-7, with TRBD2 matching 11 bases. The CDR3 spans 16 residues. In germline, CDR1 is SGDLS, CDR2 YYNGEE. The V gene end was trimmed by 0 bases and the J gene end by 5 bases; junction bases not matched to a gene: 7. CDR3 bases: TGTGCCAGCAGCGTAGGACTAGCGGGGTCGTTGGACGAGCAGTACTTC. It codes for CASSVGLAGSLDEQYF.

The chain recombines TRBV6-5 with TRBJ1-5; D call uncertain. V was shortened by 6 bases and J by 0 bases, with 6 bases between the two germline ends. CDR1 is MNHEY, CDR2 SVGAGI, per germline. The CDR3 totals 13 residues. CDR3 sequence reads: CASRLDSNQPQHF. CDR3 DNA sequence: TGTGCCAGCAGACTAGATAGCAATCAGCCCCAGCATTTT.

The DNA of the CDR3 is TGTGCCAGCAGTACCGGGATTTCGGGTGAAAAACTGTTTTTT. Encoded protein: CASSTGISGEKLFF. This chain connects TRBV2 to TRBJ1-4; D unclear. The CDR3 contains 14 residues. V lost 5 bases to trimming and J lost 7 bases, with 14 bases between them. CDR1 is SNHLY, CDR2 FYNNEI, per germline.

V is TRBV7-9 and J is TRBJ2-1; 7 positions match TRBD1. Germline CDR1 and CDR2: SEHNR and FQNEAQ (reference sequence). The CDR3 is 15 residues long. Trimming removed 2 bases from V and 5 bases from J; junction bases left unmatched: 6. The CDR3 loop reads CASSLRRDRHNEQFF. For the CDR3, the DNA is TGTGCCAGCAGCTTACGTCGGGACAGACACAATGAGCAGTTCTTC.

This chain links TRBV5-4 with TRBJ1-3; 8 bases line up with TRBD1. With 5 bases clipped from V and 2 bases from J, the junction kept 6 bases outside the gene matches. CDR1 and CDR2 from the germline V gene are SGHNT and YYREEE (reference sequence). The length of the CDR3 is 15 residues. The CDR3 region is CASRMTGVAGNTIYF. The CDR3 DNA sequence: TGTGCCAGCAGGATGACAGGGGTTGCTGGAAACACCATATATTTT.

The genes are TRBV2 and TRBJ2-2; D may be TRBD1 or TRBD2 (5 bases each). CDR3 length: 14 amino acids. Trimming removed 1 base at V and 2 bases at J, with 5 bases between. Germline loops: CDR1 SNHLY, CDR2 FYNNEI. CDR3 DNA sequence: TGTGCCAGCAGTGAAGGGGACAACACCGGGGAGCTGTTTTTT. It encodes CASSEGDNTGELFF.